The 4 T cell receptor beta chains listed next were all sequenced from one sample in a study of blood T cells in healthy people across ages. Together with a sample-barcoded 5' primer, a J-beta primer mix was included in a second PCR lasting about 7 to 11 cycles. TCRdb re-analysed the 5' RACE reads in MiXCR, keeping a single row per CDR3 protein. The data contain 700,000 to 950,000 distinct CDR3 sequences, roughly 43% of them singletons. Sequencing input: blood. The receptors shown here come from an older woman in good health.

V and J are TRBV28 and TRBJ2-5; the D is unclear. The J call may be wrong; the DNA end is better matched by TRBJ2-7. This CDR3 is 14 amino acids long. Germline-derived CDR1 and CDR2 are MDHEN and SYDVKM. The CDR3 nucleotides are TGTGCCAGCACTCCCCCCGGTAACCTCTACGAGCAGTACTTC. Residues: CASTPPGNLYEQYF.

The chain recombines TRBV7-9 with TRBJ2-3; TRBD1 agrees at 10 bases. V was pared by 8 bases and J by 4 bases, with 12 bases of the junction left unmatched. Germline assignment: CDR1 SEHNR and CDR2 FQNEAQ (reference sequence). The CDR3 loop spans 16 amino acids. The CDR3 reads CASEDGTGALPDTQYF. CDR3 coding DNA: TGTGCCAGCGAGGACGGGACAGGGGCGCTTCCAGATACGCAGTATTTT.

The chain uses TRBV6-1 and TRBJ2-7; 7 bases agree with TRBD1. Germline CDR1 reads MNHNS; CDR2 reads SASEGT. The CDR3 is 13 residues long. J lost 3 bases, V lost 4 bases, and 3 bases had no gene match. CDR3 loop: CASSARGYYEQYF. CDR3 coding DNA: TGTGCCAGCAGTGCCAGGGGGTACTACGAGCAGTACTTC.

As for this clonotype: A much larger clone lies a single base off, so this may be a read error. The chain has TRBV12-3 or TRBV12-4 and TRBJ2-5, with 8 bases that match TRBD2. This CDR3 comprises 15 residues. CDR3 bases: TGTGCCTGCAGCCAAGCGGGGGCCTTTGGGGAGACCCAGTACTTC. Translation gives CACSQAGAFGETQYF.